This T cell receptor (beta chain) is drawn from a study of T cell changes during pregnancy in multiple sclerosis. TCRdb's copy holds only in-frame clones and misses some; the assay was immunoSEQ multiplex PCR. This table holds some 50,000 clones, roughly nine tenths found once. The J segment lost 6 bases and the V segment lost 4 bases, leaving 6 bases of the junction unmatched. The CDR3 runs 13 residues. Per the germline V gene, CDR1 is MRHNA and CDR2 is SNTAGT. The chain joins TRBV6-4 to TRBJ2-7; 7 positions match TRBD1. The origin of this receptor is a female donor in good health, enrolled as a control in a pregnancy study. The input for sequencing was peripheral blood, taken in the first trimester of pregnancy. Here the CDR3 DNA reads TGTGCCAGCAGTGCCACGACAGGGTCCGAGCAGTACTTC. It is translated as CASSATTGSEQYF.